This T cell receptor (beta chain) was identified during a study of response to subunit inactivated influenza vaccine. General study results and limits: That few new T cells are recruited by each seasonal influenza vaccination was the authors' suggestion.

There are 17 residues in the CDR3. Germline CDR1 and CDR2: DFQATT and SNEGSKA (reference sequence). The V and J ends lost 0 bases and 7 bases, in that order; junction bases with no gene match: 12. Of note for this clonotype: What it recognizes is unknown.

TCRdb itself ran the RT-PCR reads through MiXCR, one entry per CDR3 protein. Here the sample spans more than 550,000 distinct CDR3 sequences, about 11% being singletons. The clonotype was recovered from a man aged 50 or older who received an inactivated influenza vaccine. The sequencing here drew on PBMCs from blood, taken on the day of vaccination. V usage is TRBV20-1 and J usage is TRBJ2-2; 9 nucleotides align to TRBD2. This CDR3 reads CSARDGGVAGVGGELFF. CDR3 DNA: TGCAGTGCTAGAGATGGAGGGGTAGCGGGAGTCGGCGGGGAGCTGTTTTTT.